This T cell receptor beta chain was captured by sequencing in a study of OX40 agonist ivuxolimab in advanced cancers. Regarding the study in general: Ivuxolimab was a fully human IgG2 agonistic monoclonal antibody targeting the costimulatory receptor OX40 (CD134). Partial responses occurred in three dose-escalation patients, of whom one had hepatocellular carcinoma and two had cutaneous melanoma. Peripheral TCRbeta sequencing aimed to test whether ivuxolimab altered TCR sequence diversity and caused clonal T-cell expansion. The monotherapy dose-escalation portion (N ≈ 52 patients) of the phase I ivuxolimab trial is reported in the paper. In the dose-escalation cohort, over 65% of patients were male, and the mean age was roughly 60 years, with a range of 23 to 79. Among the 50 to 55 dose-escalation patients, about 20 had hepatocellular carcinoma, approximately 15 melanoma, 9 renal cell carcinoma and 9 head and neck cancer. Prior anti-PD-1, anti-PD-L1 or anti-CTLA-4 therapy was permitted, and checkpoint inhibitors had been received by less than 45% of dose-escalation patients. Intravenous ivuxolimab was administered to patients every 2 weeks at six dose levels: 0.01, 0.1, 0.3, 1.5, 3 and 10 mg/kg.

The trial excluded patients who had a history of autoimmune disease or who were on systemic immunosuppression. Peripheral blood for TCR sequencing was collected from all dose cohorts at baseline, on cycle 4 day 1, and on cycle 7 day 1. Samples were obtained from an open-label, multicenter, first-in-human phase I dose-escalation trial of ivuxolimab. Adults with locally advanced or metastatic melanoma, renal cell, hepatocellular, or head and neck squamous cell carcinoma were enrolled in the trial. Before TCR sequencing, CD4+ T cells and CD8+ T cells were sorted from peripheral blood as separate populations. For CDR1 and CDR2, the germline V gene lists MDHEN and SYDVKM. V ends up 6 bases short and J 3 bases short, with an unmatched junction base count of 6. The CDR3 numbers 14 residues from cysteine through phenylalanine. The only DNA kept is the CDR3, 42 bases in frame from the first base. As regards this clone: Its antigen remains unidentified. Base quality data are lacking; no much larger clone is found one base away.

Findings and caveats that apply to the study as a whole: In the 0.1-3.0 mg/kg groups, partial responders were among the patients with the lowest normalized peripheral clonal expansion, particularly in CD8+ T cells. Clonal expansion of both CD4+ and CD8+ blood T cells was observed from baseline to week 6 at doses 0.1 to 3.0 mg/kg. Low levels of normalized T-cell clonal expansion were also seen in some patients who did not respond. On average, CD8+ T cells showed more expanded clones than CD4+ T cells after ivuxolimab. Antigen specificity was not determined for the clonally expanded peripheral T cells.

Genomic DNA was isolated from the sorted cells so that the TCRbeta CDR3 region could be sequenced. The immunoSEQ Assay was used to sequence the TCRbeta CDR3 regions. Entries here come from immuneACCESS through TCRdb and include only in-frame sequences with V and J called. Some clones fail to appear in such tables; in the studies checked, an unresolved V gene covers under half of the shortfall, and the cause of the remainder is unknown. The sample table holds about 73,000 clones, of which around nine tenths were seen once. Approximately 0.55% of the sample is taken by the ten largest. This TCR was sampled from an adult with an advanced solid tumor such as melanoma, head and neck, liver or kidney cancer. Source: CD4+ or CD8+ T cells sorted from blood, taken in a trial of the OX40 agonist ivuxolimab. The rearranged segments are TRBV28 and TRBJ2-7; the junction holds 9 bases that match TRBD2. The DNA is as follows: TGTGCCAGCAGGGGAGGGACTAGCATCTACGAGCAGTACTTC. This encodes CASRGGTSIYEQYF. This CDR3, with the reference TRBV28 and TRBJ2-7 proteins standing in past its ends, gives the full variable domain DVKVTQSSRYLVKRTGEKVFLECVQDMDHENMFWYRQDPGLGLRLIYFSYDVKMKEKGDIPEGYSVSREKKERFSLILESASTNQTSMYLCASRGGTSIYEQYFGPGTRLTVT.